The T cell receptor beta chain under discussion was sequenced for a study of cytomegalovirus exposure and HLA in healthy donors (dated by TCRdb to the late 2010s). In terms of the full investigation: An earlier analysis of approximately 640 of the donors reported 276 Gb of sequence data and 117 million unique TCR beta sequences from some 180 million T cells. An early release that covered fewer than 750 HLA-typed donors contained approximately 300 gigabases of sequencing data and tens of millions of unique TCR sequences. The genetic ancestry cluster associated with self-reported Caucasian donors included approximately 85% of the roughly 400 genotyped donors. The study aimed to test whether signatures of past pathogen exposure could be identified by cataloging public T cell receptors. The study used immunosequencing to profile the T cell repertoires of under 700 subjects and linked those repertoires to cytomegalovirus serostatus. Besides the first cohort of some 670 subjects, a separate validation cohort made up of roughly 120 different subjects was used. To predict cytomegalovirus infection status, the study brought together high-throughput TCR immunosequencing, statistical association of individual TCRs with disease status, and machine learning. A later analysis re-analyzed previously published TCR beta repertoires from about 600 donors and added high-resolution HLA genotyping to study TCR occurrence patterns. Rather than using new phenotypic data, the later analysis identified candidate immune exposures from TCR beta sequences and from how often those sequences occurred across donors. In an earlier analysis of a few hundred of the donors, high-throughput TCR beta sequencing was used to judge whether each TCR beta V gene segment behaved as functional or pseudogenic. Donor age, sex, ethnicity and CMV serostatus were compiled alongside the repertoire data. A later genetic analysis used genome-wide SNP genotypes for about 65% of the 666 donors, treating that subset as a discovery cohort. Every discovery cohort repertoire had been produced on one sequencing platform. Both class I and class II loci were covered by HLA typing, at four-digit resolution. Typing coverage differed by locus: A, B, C, DRB1 and DQB1 were typed in about 620-640 donors, DQA1 in 500 to 550, DPA1 in approximately 600, and DPB1 in 472. Roughly five DR-DQ haplotypes were treated as single units for association and clustering because of strong linkage in the cohort. Among some 400 genotyped donors of the cohort, an average of around 240,000 unique TCR beta nucleotide sequences were sequenced per donor, around 18% of them non-productive.

Relative to germline, V is missing 5 bases and J is missing 5 bases, with 20 bases of the junction outside any gene match. The germline V gene (reference sequence) provides CDR1 MNHEY and CDR2 SMNVEV. The CDR3 measures 19 amino acids from cysteine to phenylalanine. Here the CDR3 DNA is all that survives: 57 bases in frame from base 1. A word on this clone: Its cognate antigen has yet to be identified. No base qualities exist here, and no much larger clone lies one base off it.

Findings and caveats that apply to the study as a whole: An association between a missense DCLRE1C variant and V-gene and J-gene trimming of TCR beta chains was found in a later genetic analysis and replicated in an independent cohort. Across donors, most TCR sequences were observed very rarely, whereas some public TCRs were present in many individuals. In this cohort, only TCR beta chains were sequenced, and detectable features were limited by the absence of alpha or paired-chain data. A further reported finding was that TCR beta sequences accurately predicted the HLA-A and HLA-B alleles for most subjects in the first cohort. According to the authors, the approach could potentially be generalized to other disease states and immunological phenotypes. Several of the top co-occurrence clusters appeared to be linked to parvovirus B19, influenza, CMV and Epstein-Barr virus, according to a later analysis. The classifier was reported to diagnose cytomegalovirus status with high specificity and sensitivity in both the original and validation cohorts. Linkage disequilibrium might explain the correlated functional status among segregating V segments, but an unknown experimental factor could not be ruled out. CMV serostatus was the only immune exposure information available for the cohort. An earlier analysis of 587 of the donors showed that most TCR beta V segments appeared in productive rearrangements either about 90% or about 30% of the time, which broadly matched IMGT annotations. Most CMV-associated TCR beta chains appeared to be HLA-restricted in a later analysis, and the HLA associations seemed to be driven largely by CMV exposure. Sequencing depth was assumed to be roughly uniform across donors in the presence/absence analyses, though that assumption may not hold. Because counts were too low, seventeen rarely observed V segments, including chromosome 9 orphons, were left out of the earlier analysis of about 620 of the donors. Because HLA typing was missing for some donors at each locus, association tests included only the typed subset. Specific HLA alleles were associated with 16,951 TCR beta sequences at a false discovery rate of 0.05 in a later analysis. A cluster of highly shared sequence variants was judged likely to be a technical artifact of the sequencing pipeline. Compared with equally common non-associated chains, HLA-associated TCR beta chains in a later analysis were more clonally expanded and had lower generation probabilities. When HLA alleles, especially DR and DQ, strongly co-occurred, attributing TCR associations to individual alleles was difficult. A total of some 180 TCR beta chains were listed by the study as associated with cytomegalovirus. In a later genetic analysis, fewer N-insertions in productive TCRs were reported among donors in an Asian-associated ancestry cluster than the roughly 700-donor mean. In a later analysis, TCR association rates were found to vary across HLA loci, with the most associated TCRs seen for DRB1 alleles and the fewest for HLA-C alleles. The 87-base-pair reads could not distinguish some IMGT-functional V segments, including TRBV6-2 and TRBV6-3, so those segments were excluded. A few of the identified cytomegalovirus-associated TCR beta chains were confirmed in vitro to be specific for cytomegalovirus antigens.

The cohort consisted of 600 to 700 healthy bone marrow donors. Cohort members were all nominally healthy when sampled, although unrecorded immune exposures were likely present. The donor was CMV seropositive and belonged to the group of 250 to 350 seropositive cohort members. A peripheral blood sample was collected from each donor, and TCR beta sequencing was performed on peripheral blood mononuclear cells. The Qiagen DNeasy Blood Extraction Kit was used to extract genomic DNA from the blood cell samples. Libraries came from the immunoSEQ multiplex PCR assay. For the multiplex PCR, a mixture combining 60 forward primers for TCR Vbeta segments and 13 reverse primers for TCR Jbeta segments was used. Amplification of the CDR3 region of rearranged TCR beta genes was performed with a multiplex PCR assay on genomic DNA. On the Illumina HiSeq System, the amplified TCR beta libraries were sequenced as 87-base-pair reads. In the paper's pipeline: A later analysis tallied roughly 78 million unique TCR beta chains across the 640 or so repertoires, and 10 million to 11 million of those chains were shared by two or more donors. Raw reads were error-corrected and collapsed into unique sequences with a nearest-neighbor algorithm that merged closely related sequences to remove PCR and sequencing errors. V, D and J gene segments were assigned by aligning CDR3 sequences to IMGT reference sequences. For a sequence to be retained, at least a six-nucleotide match to both a V gene segment and a J gene segment was required. A rearrangement was called productive if the CDR3 had no stop codons and remained in frame with V and J, and every other rearrangement was called non-productive. CDR3 was defined according to IMGT convention as the region running from the second conserved V-encoded cysteine to the conserved J-encoded phenylalanine. In an earlier analysis of approximately 590 of the donors, sequences lacking an unambiguous match to a single V gene segment were excluded. An earlier analysis of almost 600 of the donors classified V segments as functional when productive rearrangements were above 56.7% and as segregating when the standard deviation between donors was above 5%. A statistical classification framework was developed to diagnose cytomegalovirus status using the catalog of TCR beta chain sequences. V and J gene assignment, in a later analysis, came from comparing TCR nucleotide sequences with IMGT/GENE-DB human TR gene sequences. In a later analysis, CDR3 sequences and most-parsimonious VDJ recombination scenarios were assigned using the TCRdist pipeline. In a later analysis, each TCR beta chain was defined by its CDR3 amino acid sequence together with its V-gene family, and reads lacking a unique V-gene family were excluded. To address suspected cross-contamination and a sequencing artifact, a later analysis removed 592 highly shared, low-generation-probability nucleotide sequences. In a later analysis, a clonal expansion index was calculated for each public chain from normalized within-repertoire ranks of inferred template counts. A later analysis computed generation probabilities with a VDJ recombination model fitted to out-of-frame rearrangements, and checked the results against IGoR. In a later analysis, TCR-TCR, TCR-HLA and TCR-CMV co-occurrence was scored with hypergeometric tests, and a repertoire-size bias correction was applied to TCR pairs. A later analysis estimated false discovery rates by permuting HLA or CMV assignments 20 times. In a later analysis, co-occurring TCRs were grouped using DBSCAN, and TCRdist sequence similarity was added for clustering within HLA-allele-positive subsets. Repertoires with fewer than 30,000 or more than 120,000 public chains were left out of co-occurrence clustering, as were a handful of repertoires with anomalous nucleotide sharing. TCRdb took this table from immuneACCESS and kept in-frame rearrangements with V and J called. Such tables lack part of the clones; where checked against another copy, unresolved V genes explain under half of the gap, and the rest is unexplained. V and J calls plus clone size are reproduced from that table; the DNA served to infer D and trimming. The sample has about 110,000 clones on record, about two thirds of them singletons. 5% to 7% of the sample belongs to the ten largest clones.

The sequence derives from a woman between 65 and 79 years old in good health and CMV-seropositive. Sequenced input: PBMCs. The V and J segments used are TRBV27 and TRBJ2-5, with 10 bases in between that match TRBD2. The CDR3 is CASSPGPGLASLNVETQYF. In nucleotides, the sequence is TGTGCCAGCAGTCCAGGGCCGGGACTAGCGTCACTTAATGTGGAGACCCAGTACTTC.